Following are 22 T cell receptor beta chains from one sample sequenced in a study of T cells in Graves' hyperthyroidism and ophthalmopathy. There were TCR beta CDR3 regions amplified from RNA transcripts. HTBI primers were the set used in a first-round RT-PCR of the TCR CDR3. TCRdb re-analysed the multiplex PCR reads in MiXCR, keeping a single row per CDR3 protein. The table lists around 290,000 distinct CDR3 sequences, about 14% of them singletons, with 6% to 8% in the top ten. The sequencing sample was made of blood. The source of these receptors is a woman aged 30 to 39 with Graves' hyperthyroidism that later progressed to Graves' ophthalmopathy.

This clonotype was observed a few times. CDR3 nucleotide sequence: TGTGCCAGCAGCTTGAAGAGCGGGCCGACCCCTAGCACAGATACGCAGTATTTT. Amino acid sequence: CASSLKSGPTPSTDTQYF. This chain joins TRBV5-6 and TRBJ2-3, with a possible D match to TRBD2 (6 bases). The germline V gene has CDR1 SGHDT and CDR2 YYEEEE. Trimming cost V 1 base and J 0 bases, with 18 bases left between them. This CDR3 has 18 residues.

CDR3 in DNA: TGTGCCAGTACCCCTAGCGGGAGGGCGAACACCGGGGAGCTGTTTTTT. As protein: CASTPSGRANTGELFF. The chain links TRBV19 to TRBJ2-2; 12 positions agree with TRBD2. The J segment lost 0 bases and the V segment lost 7 bases, leaving 3 bases of the junction unmatched. The CDR3 runs to 16 residues. Germline V gene sequence: CDR1 LNHDA, CDR2 SQIVND (reference sequence).

The table lists this clonotype with many counts. The chain couples TRBV2 to TRBJ2-7; TRBD1 is a possible D gene (6 bases). Germline V gene data show CDR1 as SNHLY and CDR2 as FYNNEI. The length of the CDR3 is 12 residues. V lost 4 bases and J 3 bases, leaving 7 bases between the germline ends. As DNA, the CDR3 is TGTGCCAGCAGTGCAGGGGTCTACGAGCAGTACTTC. Protein product: CASSAGVYEQYF.

This clonotype was detected many times. The rearrangement links TRBV28 to TRBJ2-3, with TRBD1 matching over 10 bases. The CDR3 covers 15 residues. CDR1 is MDHEN, CDR2 SYDVKM, per germline. Losses at the gene ends were 4 bases for V and 6 bases for J; bases not matched to a gene: 7. CDR3: CASSSQGTGADTQYF. The CDR3 coding sequence is TGTGCCAGCAGTTCTCAGGGGACAGGGGCCGATACGCAGTATTTT.

Notes on this clonotype: Since a much larger clone is just one base distant, this may be a read error. This likely comes from a read error, as the CDR3 has no conserved phenylalanine or tryptophan at its end. The chain is built from TRBV20-1 and TRBJ1-1; no firm D call. Between the trimmed V and J ends, which lost 6 bases and 4 bases, there was a span of 12 bases. The CDR3 consists of 12 residues. Per germline, CDR1 DFQATT and CDR2 SNEGSKA (reference sequence). The CDR3 bases are TGCAGTGCCAGACCTTGGGCCACTGAAGCTTTCCTT. It translates to CSARPWATEAFL.

This clonotype was observed many times. This chain links TRBV28 with TRBJ1-2, with 8 bases fitting TRBD1. Germline CDR1 reads MDHEN; CDR2 reads SYDVKM. The length of the CDR3 is 14 residues. The V segment lost 5 bases and the J segment 0 bases; nucleotides outside the gene matches: 2. The CDR3 nucleotides are TGTGCCAGCAGTACAGGGGGAACTAACTATGGCTACACCTTC. This gives the protein CASSTGGTNYGYTF.

This clonotype was counted many times. The chain employs TRBV3-1 and TRBJ1-3; D is ambiguous. V was trimmed by 7 bases and J by 0 bases, leaving 7 bases between them. Germline lookup yields CDR1 LGHDT and CDR2 YNNKEL (reference sequence). This CDR3 has 13 amino acids. The CDR3 is CASTGISGNTIYF. CDR3 in DNA: TGTGCCAGCACCGGAATCTCTGGAAACACCATATATTTT.

The chain recombines TRBV30 with TRBJ2-3; 13 nucleotides line up with TRBD2. V gave up 5 bases and J gave up 2 bases; unmatched junction bases: 4. In germline, CDR1 is GTSNPN, CDR2 SVGIG (reference sequence). The CDR3 length is 15 residues. The CDR3 DNA reads as TGTGCCTGGGGTGGGACTAGCGGGACCACAGATACGCAGTATTTT. It encodes CAWGGTSGTTDTQYF.

The sample holds many counts of this clonotype. Mismatch with germline at one junction end may stem from a read error. V gene TRBV7-2 combines with J gene TRBJ2-1, with TRBD2 identical over 11 bases. CDR1 and CDR2 from the germline V gene are SGHTA and FQGNSA. This CDR3 contains 12 residues. CDR3 region: CASSLLAGERFF. CDR3 coding DNA: TGTGCCAGCAGCCTACTAGCGGGAGAGCGGTTCTTC.

This clonotype was observed at least ten times. As DNA, the CDR3 is TGTGCCAGCAGCTTAGGACCCGGGACGGGGAATTCACCCCTCCACTTT. Its translation: CASSLGPGTGNSPLHF. The rearrangement links TRBV7-2 to TRBJ1-6, with D possibly being TRBD1 (5 bases). Trimming pared 1 base from V and 7 bases from J, leaving 14 bases between. Germline loops: CDR1 SGHTA, CDR2 FQGNSA. The CDR3 sequence is 16 residues long.

This clonotype was found many times. This chain joins TRBV7-8 and TRBJ2-1; 8 bases align to TRBD2. CDR3 length: 16 amino acids. V lost 5 bases and J lost 6; bases outside the gene matches: 12. From germline, CDR1 is SGHVS and CDR2 FQNEAQ. The CDR3 region is CASSPSWIAGPNEQFF. DNA for the CDR3: TGTGCCAGCAGCCCTAGCTGGATAGCGGGACCCAATGAGCAGTTCTTC.

The chain uses TRBV19 and TRBJ1-1; perhaps TRBD1 as D (5 bases). This CDR3 has 13 amino acids. V was trimmed by 7 bases and J by 5 bases, leaving 14 bases between them. The V gene's germline CDR1 is LNHDA and CDR2 SQIVND (reference sequence). CDR3 amino acids: CASNTGIGTEAFF. In DNA form, the CDR3 reads TGTGCCAGTAACACAGGAATTGGGACTGAAGCTTTCTTT.

This clonotype was observed at least ten times. V and J are TRBV6-6 and TRBJ1-2, with D possibly matching TRBD1 (6 bases). Germline V gene sequence: CDR1 MNHNY, CDR2 SVGAGI (reference sequence). Trimming pared 2 bases from V and 2 bases from J, leaving 9 bases between. The CDR3 covers 14 residues. As DNA, the CDR3 is TGTGCCAGCAGTTACGAGGACAGAAACTATGGCTACACCTTC. Protein sequence: CASSYEDRNYGYTF.

This sequence joins TRBV4-1 and TRBJ2-5; D is undetermined. V was shortened by 1 base and J by 4 bases, with 10 bases between the two germline ends. Germline assignment: CDR1 MGHRA and CDR2 YSYEKL. The length of the CDR3 is 14 residues. The CDR3 loop reads CASSQVAALETQYF. The DNA of the CDR3 is TGCGCCAGCAGCCAAGTCGCGGCGTTAGAGACCCAGTACTTC.

This clonotype was seen at least ten times. The V and J genes are TRBV6-1 and TRBJ2-7; 8 bases agree with TRBD2. Germline CDR1 reads MNHNS; CDR2 reads SASEGT. The CDR3 loop spans 14 amino acids. The J segment lost 6 bases and the V segment lost 7 bases, leaving 11 bases of the junction unmatched. The CDR3 region is CASKETGTSGEQYF. The CDR3 DNA sequence: TGTGCCAGCAAAGAGACCGGGACTAGTGGCGAGCAGTACTTC.

This clonotype has ten or more counts. This chain connects TRBV2 to TRBJ2-4, with D possibly matching TRBD2 (6 bases). The germline CDR1 and CDR2 sequences are SNHLY and FYNNEI. The CDR3 spans 15 residues. V was pared by 3 bases and J by 6 bases, with 15 bases between. The CDR3 region is CASSDVVPGRNIQYF. CDR3 DNA sequence: TGTGCCAGCAGTGACGTTGTCCCCGGGAGAAACATTCAGTACTTC. Full variable domain (rest looked up from reference TRBV2 and TRBJ2-4): EPEVTQTPSHQVTQMGQEVILRCVPISNHLYFYWYRQILGQKVEFLVSFYNNEISEKSEIFDDQFSVERPDGSNFTLKIRSTKLEDSAMYFCASSDVVPGRNIQYFGAGTRLSVL.

The table lists this clonotype with many counts. The chain combines TRBV13 with TRBJ2-7; 11 bases match TRBD2. CDR3 length equals 15 residues. V trimming: 3 bases; J trimming: 5 bases; junction bases outside the gene matches: 6. The germline V gene has CDR1 PRHDT and CDR2 FYEKMQ (reference sequence). In DNA form, the CDR3 reads TGTGCCAGCAGCTTTGGTAGCGGGAGGGCCGACGAGCAGTACTTC. Translating gives CASSFGSGRADEQYF.

With regard to this clonotype: A much larger clone is a single base away; this may be a read error. The chain is built from TRBV10-3 and TRBJ2-1, with 10 bases lining up with TRBD1. The J call may be in error: the DNA end matches TRBJ2-7 better. Looked up from germline, CDR1 is ENHRY and CDR2 is SYGVKD. This CDR3 is built from 14 residues. The DNA for the CDR3 is TGTGCCATCAGGCGGGACAGGGGAGACAATGAGCAGTACTTC. It specifies CAIRRDRGDNEQYF.

This clonotype came up a few times. The chain has TRBV9 and TRBJ2-2; D might be TRBD1 (6 bases). Germline CDR1 SGDLS, CDR2 YYNGEE. V was cut by 7 bases and J by 5 bases, with 15 bases left in between. The CDR3 extends over 14 amino acids. As DNA, the CDR3 is TGTGCCAGCCAAAAAAGGGGGTTAACCGGGGAGCTGTTTTTT. Translated: CASQKRGLTGELFF.

The chain has TRBV28 and TRBJ2-3; tentatively, D is TRBD1 or TRBD2 (6 bases each). CDR1 is MDHEN and CDR2 is SYDVKM in the germline V gene. The CDR3 totals 16 residues. V lost 6 bases, J lost 6 bases, and 22 bases lay in between. CDR3 nucleotides: TGTGCCAGCAGCTCCTCCCGCCGGGGGCTGGGGGATACGCAGTATTTT. This encodes CASSSSRRGLGDTQYF.

This clonotype was seen at least ten times. The chain is built from TRBV29-1 and TRBJ2-1, with D hard to call. This CDR3 contains 14 residues. From germline, CDR1 is SQVTM and CDR2 ANQGSEA. Trimming took 7 bases from V and 9 from J, leaving 22 bases between them. CDR3 bases: TGCAGCGCCCTATCGCCCAAGAGTCCCATTGAGCAGTTCTTC. Amino acid sequence: CSALSPKSPIEQFF.

As regards this clonotype: One end of the junction is discordant with germline, which a read error may explain. This chain joins TRBV27 and TRBJ2-2; maybe TRBD2 (6 bases). CDR1 is MNHEY, CDR2 SMNVEV, per germline (reference sequence). There are 14 residues in the CDR3. The CDR3 DNA is TGTGCCAGCAGTTTATATAGCGGCTCCGGGGAGCCGTTTTTT. Its translation: CASSLYSGSGEPFF.